These 32 T cell receptor beta chains originate from one sample sequenced in a study of high-grade serous ovarian cancer treatment subgroups. Clones were sequenced by immunoSEQ multiplex PCR, and TCRdb holds only the in-frame ones, with some missing. The table has 8,500 to 10,000 clones, 88% seen once; the top ten hold approximately 1.5%. Tumor samples were taken before definitive surgery or chemotherapy. Sequences were obtained from tumor tissue. The receptors originated from a human donor with high-grade serous ovarian cancer.

The V call is TRBV28, the J call TRBJ1-2, with D possibly TRBD1 on 5 matching bases. Per the germline V gene, CDR1 is MDHEN and CDR2 is SYDVKM. Trimming removed 6 bases from V and 8 bases from J, with 7 bases in between. The CDR3 is made up of 10 amino acids. CDR3 bases: TGTGCCAGCAGGGGACGGGGCTACACCTTC. It specifies CASRGRGYTF.

This chain uses TRBV7-9 with TRBJ2-5, with no clear D. Germline V lookup: CDR1 SEHNR, CDR2 FQNEAQ (reference sequence). The CDR3 is 12 amino acids. The V and J ends lost 1 base and 7 bases respectively, with 7 bases between them. CDR3 sequence reads: CASSLDGATQYF. CDR3 DNA sequence: TGTGCCAGCAGCTTAGATGGTGCGACCCAGTACTTC.

The chain combines TRBV6-6 with TRBJ2-3; 10 bases agree with TRBD1. The CDR3 has 16 residues. Germline values: CDR1 MNHNY, CDR2 SVGAGI (reference sequence). J gave up 2 bases and V 6 bases, and 8 bases lay outside the gene matches. The CDR3 reads CASSAGQGQLTDTQYF. CDR3 bases: TGTGCCAGCAGCGCGGGACAGGGGCAACTCACAGATACGCAGTATTTT.

The chain couples TRBV5-1 to TRBJ2-2; D gene unclear. The germline V gene encodes CDR1 SGHRS and CDR2 YFSETQ. The CDR3 loop spans 14 amino acids. Trimming removed 4 bases at V and 2 bases at J, with 9 bases between. The CDR3, as DNA: TGCGCCAGCAGCCCCGGACGAAACACCGGGGAGCTGTTTTTT. As protein: CASSPGRNTGELFF.

The rearrangement uses TRBV6-1 and TRBJ2-2; weak D call: TRBD1 (6 bases). The CDR3 totals 15 residues. Germline V gene lookup returns CDR1 MNHNS and CDR2 SASEGT. V was pared by 1 base and J by 6 bases, with 12 bases between. DNA of the CDR3: TGTGCCAGCAGTGAAGGGCAGGGGAGCCCCGGGGAGCTGTTTTTT. Translating it yields CASSEGQGSPGELFF.

This chain uses TRBV6-6 with TRBJ2-3; D is undetermined. CDR1 and CDR2 from the germline V gene are MNHNY and SVGAGI (reference sequence). This CDR3 has 15 amino acids. Between the trimmed V and J ends, which lost 0 bases and 6 bases, there was a span of 13 bases. The CDR3: CASSYSKGRTDTQYF. In nucleotides, the CDR3 is TGTGCCAGCAGTTACTCAAAGGGAAGGACGGATACGCAGTATTTT.

This clone has a handful of counts. The V call is TRBV15, the J call TRBJ1-3; perhaps TRBD1 as D (5 bases). The V gene's germline CDR1 is LNHNV and CDR2 YYDKDF (reference sequence). The CDR3 is 15 residues long. V was clipped by 7 bases and J by 0 bases, with 13 bases between them. CDR3 sequence (DNA): TGTGCCACCACCACCGGGACGGACTCTGGAAACACCATATATTTT. It specifies CATTTGTDSGNTIYF. The full variable domain, its missing parts supplied by reference TRBV15 and TRBJ1-3, is DAMVIQNPRYQVTQFGKPVTLSCSQTLNHNVMYWYQQKSSQAPKLLFHYYDKDFNNEADTPDNFQSRRPNTSFCFLDIRSPGLGDTAMYLCATTTGTDSGNTIYFGEGSWLTVV.

The chain joins TRBV28 to TRBJ1-5; D not resolved. V was clipped by 6 bases and J by 0 bases, with 12 bases between them. This CDR3 comprises 15 residues. Germline V gene data show CDR1 as MDHEN and CDR2 as SYDVKM. The CDR3 loop is CASSPRGYSNQPQHF. The DNA of the CDR3 is TGTGCCAGCAGCCCTCGCGGGTATAGCAATCAGCCCCAGCATTTT.

This chain links TRBV28 with TRBJ2-7, with 7 bases matching TRBD1. This CDR3 has 13 residues. The V segment lost 4 bases and the J segment 5 bases; nucleotides outside the gene matches: 5. Germline V gene sequence: CDR1 MDHEN, CDR2 SYDVKM. Written as DNA, the CDR3 is TGTGCCAGCAGTTCAGGGGGAGTCCACGAGCAGTACTTC. Its translation is CASSSGGVHEQYF.

DNA of the CDR3: TGTGCCAGCAGTTTATTTGGGGGCTCCCGCACAGATACGCAGTATTTT. Residues: CASSLFGGSRTDTQYF. The chain uses TRBV27 and TRBJ2-3, with a possible D match to TRBD1 (6 bases). CDR1 MNHEY and CDR2 SMNVEV come from the germline V gene (reference sequence). There are 16 residues in the CDR3. V was trimmed by 1 base and J by 1 base, leaving 12 bases between them.

The chain combines TRBV5-1 with TRBJ2-3; no clear D gene. The V gene lost 1 base and the J gene lost 2 bases, with 11 bases spanning the gap. The CDR3 loop spans 15 amino acids. Germline V gene data show CDR1 as SGHRS and CDR2 as YFSETQ. CDR3 sequence: CASSLRSTDTDTQYF. For the CDR3, the DNA is TGCGCCAGCAGCTTGAGGTCCACAGACACAGATACGCAGTATTTT.

The J gene is TRBJ2-7, the V gene TRBV2, with 9 bases lining up with TRBD1. V lost 8 bases and J lost 7; bases outside the gene matches: 9. CDR3 length: 13 amino acids. The germline V gene has CDR1 SNHLY and CDR2 FYNNEI. Here the CDR3 reads CASCPDRGLEQYF. Written as DNA, the CDR3 is TGTGCCAGCTGCCCCGACAGGGGGTTGGAGCAGTACTTC.

This chain connects TRBV7-7 to TRBJ2-7, with TRBD1 as a possible D gene (5 bases). Trimming took 3 bases from V and 6 from J, leaving 12 bases between them. The CDR3 sequence is 13 residues long. The germline gives CDR1 SSHAT, CDR2 FNYEAQ (reference sequence). The chain's CDR3 is CASSLDPTAEQYF. CDR3 sequence (DNA): TGTGCCAGCAGCTTGGACCCGACAGCCGAGCAGTACTTC.

V is TRBV19 and J is TRBJ1-4; 9 nucleotides match TRBD1. V lost 5 bases, J lost 5 bases, and 3 bases stayed unmatched. CDR1 is LNHDA and CDR2 is SQIVND in the germline V gene (reference sequence). This CDR3 region has 14 residues. DNA for the CDR3: TGTGCCAGTAGTTCCGGGACAGGGAATGAAAAACTGTTTTTT. This encodes CASSSGTGNEKLFF.

The V and J genes are TRBV4-2 and TRBJ2-2; 9 positions match TRBD1. Germline V gives CDR1 LGHNA, CDR2 YNFKEQ. J lost 5 bases, V lost 2 bases, and 9 bases had no gene match. CDR3 length: 17 amino acids. The CDR3: CASSQNPQGAGTGELFF. In DNA form, the CDR3 reads TGTGCCAGCAGCCAAAACCCACAGGGGGCAGGGACCGGGGAGCTGTTTTTT.

The chain is built from TRBV5-1 and TRBJ2-2; D remains ambiguous. The CDR3 runs 15 residues. The germline CDR1 and CDR2 sequences are SGHRS and YFSETQ. The V gene lost 2 bases and the J gene lost 0 bases, with 8 bases spanning the gap. CDR3 in DNA: TGCGCCAGCAGCTTTCGGCCCGCGAACACCGGGGAGCTGTTTTTT. Translating it yields CASSFRPANTGELFF.

The chain joins TRBV28 to TRBJ2-1; D is uncertain. Trimming removed 7 bases from V and 0 bases from J, with 10 bases in between. Germline V gene lookup returns CDR1 MDHEN and CDR2 SYDVKM. The CDR3 is 14 amino acids. CDR3 in DNA: TGTGCCAGCATCCCGTCGGGCTCCTACAATGAGCAGTTCTTC. Translation gives CASIPSGSYNEQFF.

V and J are TRBV4-2 and TRBJ2-5, with TRBD2 matching 11 bases. The last part of the DNA fits TRBJ2-7 better; the J call may be wrong. Per the germline V gene, CDR1 is LGHNA and CDR2 is YNFKEQ. This CDR3 region has 16 residues. DNA for the CDR3: TGTGCCAGCAGCCAAGATTCCACTAGCGGGAGATACGAGCAGTACTTC. This encodes CASSQDSTSGRYEQYF.

The genes are TRBV7-9 and TRBJ1-4, with 9 nucleotides matching TRBD1. The CDR3 extends over 15 amino acids. V was clipped by 1 base and J by 8 bases; unmatched bases: 5. Germline CDR1 is SEHNR and CDR2 is FQNEAQ (reference sequence). This CDR3 is CASSLGDRVWEKLFF. CDR3 DNA: TGTGCCAGCAGCTTAGGGGACAGGGTTTGGGAAAAACTGTTTTTT.

The CDR3 coding sequence is TGTGCCAGCAGTTTCGGGACTAGGAGGGCAGATACGCAGTATTTT. Its protein product is CASSFGTRRADTQYF. J is TRBJ2-3 and V is TRBV27; 8 bases are shared with TRBD2. Germline V CDR1 and CDR2: MNHEY, SMNVEV (reference sequence). CDR3 size: 15 residues. V lost 3 bases, J lost 4 bases, and 6 bases stayed unmatched.

The chain is built from TRBV2 and TRBJ2-5; the match to TRBD1 covers 7 bases. The CDR3 is 14 amino acids. The V gene end was trimmed by 8 bases and the J gene end by 2 bases; junction bases not matched to a gene: 8. Germline lookup yields CDR1 SNHLY and CDR2 FYNNEI. Here the CDR3 reads CASERRTGQETQYF. CDR3 sequence (DNA): TGTGCCAGCGAGCGTAGGACAGGACAAGAGACCCAGTACTTC.

The gene calls are TRBV28 and TRBJ1-5; TRBD1 might be the D (6 bases). The V end was cut by 4 bases, the J end by 4 bases, with 17 bases between. The CDR3 consists of 16 residues. Germline CDR1 reads MDHEN; CDR2 reads SYDVKM. In DNA form, the CDR3 reads TGTGCCAGCAGTTCTTCCTTCCAGGGGAGGAATCAGCCCCAGCATTTT. Translating gives CASSSSFQGRNQPQHF.

The sample holds one count of this clone. This sequence joins TRBV7-7 and TRBJ2-2; 8 nucleotides align to TRBD1. This CDR3 spans 14 amino acids. Germline V gives CDR1 SSHAT, CDR2 FNYEAQ (reference sequence). After removal of 5 bases from V and 6 bases from J, the junction contained 5 bases not matched to a gene. For the CDR3, the DNA is TGTGCCAGCAGCCAGGACAGGGCTGCCGGGGAGCTGTTTTTT. As protein: CASSQDRAAGELFF.

V gene TRBV7-9 combines with J gene TRBJ1-4; D gene unclear. This CDR3 contains 15 residues. Deletions cut 0 bases from V and 4 bases from J, with 9 bases between. Germline V gives CDR1 SEHNR, CDR2 FQNEAQ (reference sequence). CDR3 DNA: TGTGCCAGCAGCTTAGCTCCAGGTCATAATGAAAAACTGTTTTTT. Amino acids: CASSLAPGHNEKLFF.

The chain couples TRBV28 to TRBJ1-4; D may be TRBD1 (5 bases). Germline CDR1 MDHEN, CDR2 SYDVKM. The germline V and J ends were trimmed by 6 bases and 0 bases, with 14 bases remaining between them. This CDR3 is built from 16 residues. CDR3 bases: TGTGCCAGCAGCGACACTCGGGGGGCAACTAATGAAAAACTGTTTTTT. Translation gives CASSDTRGATNEKLFF.

The V call is TRBV19, the J call TRBJ1-1, with a possible D match to TRBD1 (6 bases). Germline V gene data show CDR1 as LNHDA and CDR2 as SQIVND (reference sequence). The CDR3 has 15 amino acids. Trimming took 1 base from V and 3 from J, leaving 12 bases between them. The CDR3 spells CASSIGLGADTEAFF. The CDR3 DNA follows: TGTGCCAGTAGTATAGGTCTGGGGGCGGACACTGAAGCTTTCTTT.

This sequence joins TRBV7-3 and TRBJ2-5; no firm D call. With 1 base removed from V and 5 bases from J, the gap between germline ends came to 8 bases. The V gene's germline CDR1 is SGHTA and CDR2 FQGTGA. The CDR3 loop spans 13 amino acids. The chain's CDR3 is CASSLRQSETQYF. CDR3 nucleotide sequence: TGTGCCAGCAGCTTAAGACAATCCGAGACCCAGTACTTC.

The chain joins TRBV7-3 to TRBJ2-3; 12 bases are shared with TRBD2. Germline loops: CDR1 SGHTA, CDR2 FQGTGA. V gave up 5 bases and J gave up 1 base; unmatched junction bases: 4. The CDR3 contains 16 residues. CDR3 bases: TGTGCCAGCAGCAAAAGACTAGCGGGAGGCACAGATACGCAGTATTTT. Its protein product is CASSKRLAGGTDTQYF.

The chain is built from TRBV6-5 and TRBJ1-5, with 8 bases aligning to TRBD1. This CDR3 is built from 16 residues. Germline V gene lookup returns CDR1 MNHEY and CDR2 SVGAGI. Trimming at V came to 4 bases and at J to 5 bases, leaving 10 bases not matched to a gene. The CDR3 region has the DNA TGTGCCAGCAGTTCTTCCTTTGGGACAGGCCATCAGCCCCAGCATTTT. Translated: CASSSSFGTGHQPQHF.

The rearrangement joins TRBV6-1 to TRBJ1-6; 8 nucleotides align to TRBD1. The germline CDR1 and CDR2 sequences are MNHNS and SASEGT. The CDR3 runs to 16 residues. The J segment lost 7 bases and the V segment lost 1 base, leaving 6 bases of the junction unmatched. CDR3 DNA: TGTGCCAGCAGTGAAGTTGGGACAGGAAAAAATTCACCCCTCCACTTT. Translation gives CASSEVGTGKNSPLHF.

The rearrangement uses TRBV28 and TRBJ2-7; tentatively, D is TRBD1 (6 bases). Germline values: CDR1 MDHEN, CDR2 SYDVKM. This CDR3 comprises 17 residues. V lost 2 bases and J lost 2, with 19 bases in between. CDR3 bases: TGTGCCAGCAGTTTAGGAGCAGGGGCGCAACGGCCCTACGAGCAGTACTTC. It yields the protein CASSLGAGAQRPYEQYF.

The V and J genes are TRBV28 and TRBJ1-2; 7 nucleotides align to TRBD1. Per germline, CDR1 MDHEN and CDR2 SYDVKM. This CDR3 has 14 amino acids. Losses at the gene ends were 5 bases for V and 2 bases for J; bases not matched to a gene: 5. This chain's CDR3 is CASSGGDRNYGYTF. The CDR3 coding sequence is TGTGCCAGCAGTGGCGGGGACAGAAACTATGGCTACACCTTC.